A single sample is the source of the 9 T cell receptor beta chains below, sequenced in a study of blood T cells in healthy people across ages. Together with a sample-barcoded 5' primer, a J-beta primer mix was included in a second PCR lasting about 7 to 11 cycles. TCRdb passed the 5' RACE reads through MiXCR, listing each CDR3 protein once. The sample consists of about 970,000 distinct CDR3 sequences, roughly 51% of them appearing once. Specimen: blood. The receptor set was obtained from a woman aged 55-70 years in good health.

The chain recombines TRBV20-1 with TRBJ2-1, with D perhaps TRBD1 (6 bases). The CDR3 contains 21 residues. Trimming shortened V by 0 bases and J by 4 bases, and 31 bases separated the two germline ends. CDR1 is DFQATT and CDR2 is SNEGSKA in the germline V gene (reference sequence). This chain's CDR3 is CSARDPFRVLAGGQQYNEQFF. CDR3 nucleotides: TGCAGTGCTAGAGATCCGTTCCGAGTCCTTGCCGGAGGACAGCAATACAATGAGCAGTTCTTC.

The V gene is TRBV12-3 or TRBV12-4, the J gene TRBJ1-1, with a tentative D call TRBD1 (5 bases). The CDR3 totals 14 residues. Between the trimmed V and J ends, which lost 1 base and 4 bases, there was a span of 10 bases. CDR3 DNA: TGTGCCAGCAGTTTAGGGGGAAGGGGCACTGAAGCTTTCTTT. Translated: CASSLGGRGTEAFF.

The V and J genes are TRBV29-1 and TRBJ2-5; tentatively, D is TRBD1 (6 bases). From germline, CDR1 is SQVTM and CDR2 ANQGSEA. V lost 2 bases and J 4 bases, leaving 11 bases between the germline ends. The CDR3 extends over 13 amino acids. The CDR3 DNA follows: TGCAGCGTTGAACAGGGGTCCCGAGAGACCCAGTACTTC. Protein: CSVEQGSRETQYF.

The rearrangement joins TRBV18 to TRBJ1-5, with a tentative D call TRBD1 (5 bases). V was cut by 4 bases and J by 6 bases, with 13 bases left in between. This CDR3 spans 14 amino acids. Germline lookup yields CDR1 KGHSH and CDR2 LQKENI. The CDR3 spells CASSLDTRGQPQHF. Here the CDR3 DNA reads TGTGCCAGCTCACTGGACACAAGGGGTCAGCCCCAGCATTTT.

This clonotype was counted between two and nine times. V and J are TRBV7-6 and TRBJ2-7; TRBD2 aligns across 14 bases. Trimming cost V 4 bases and J 7 bases; bases outside gene matches: 12. This CDR3 contains 17 residues. Germline assignment: CDR1 SGHVS and CDR2 FNYEAQ. As DNA, the CDR3 is TGTGCCAGCAGCTCCCGCGCGGGACTAGCGGGAGTAGGTGAGCAGTACTTC. Its translation is CASSSRAGLAGVGEQYF.

This chain connects TRBV27 to TRBJ2-1; 7 bases align to TRBD1. CDR3 length: 11 residues. Trimming took 5 bases from V and 12 from J; bases not matched to a gene: 4. Germline V CDR1 and CDR2: MNHEY, SMNVEV (reference sequence). In DNA, the CDR3 is TGTGCCAGCAGTGACTACAGGGGGCAGTTCTTC. Protein product: CASSDYRGQFF.

The chain combines TRBV7-2 with TRBJ2-7, with 10 bases aligning to TRBD2. This CDR3 is built from 17 residues. J gave up 7 bases and V 5 bases, and 17 bases lay outside the gene matches. The germline CDR1 and CDR2 sequences are SGHTA and FQGNSA. The CDR3 DNA reads as TGTGCCAGCAGCACCCGGACCGGGACTAGCGCCCAGGGTGAGCAGTACTTC. The encoded protein is CASSTRTGTSAQGEQYF.

For this clonotype: A clone one base away is much larger, so this may be a read error. This chain connects TRBV29-1 to TRBJ2-5; D is ambiguous. The end of the DNA aligns better with TRBJ2-1, so the J call may be wrong. Per germline, CDR1 SQVTM and CDR2 ANQGSEA. The CDR3 spans 12 residues. CDR3: CSVEEGQETQFF. In DNA form, the CDR3 reads TGCAGCGTTGAAGAAGGGCAAGAGACCCAGTTCTTC.

The chain combines TRBV24-1 with TRBJ2-5, with 7 bases that match TRBD2. The CDR3 runs 13 residues. The germline CDR1 and CDR2 sequences are KGHDR and SFDVKD. Trimming removed 6 bases from V and 11 bases from J; junction bases left unmatched: 11. Here the CDR3 DNA reads TGTGCCACCAGTCCTAGCGGCTACAATGAGCAGTACTTC. It encodes CATSPSGYNEQYF.